This record looks at one T cell receptor (beta chain) sequence and its context. In the original workflow: Estimated nucleated cell counts came from reference gene primer amplification. Libraries were prepared by immunoSEQ multiplex PCR; TCRdb keeps only in-frame clonotypes and omits some of them. Clone size and the V and J calls come from that table; the DNA yielded D and trimming. In the table there are about 360,000 clones, 70% to 90% of which are singletons. Seattle participants joined during active infection and were tracked over time. The data originate from a study of blood T cell repertoires in COVID-19. Study details: Italy, Spain and the United States were the sources of the convalescent and acute COVID-19 samples. T cells, B-cell-depleted T cells, or PBMCs provided the cDNA or gDNA that served as material.

This CDR3 has 15 amino acids. CDR1 and CDR2 (germline): GTSNPN, SVGIG (reference sequence). The V gene end was trimmed by 0 bases and the J gene end by 2 bases; junction bases not matched to a gene: 7. Sequenced input: peripheral blood. V is TRBV30 and J is TRBJ2-7; 7 positions agree with TRBD1. The sequence was collected from a woman in her sixties or seventies with COVID-19, enrolled during active disease. The DNA for the CDR3 is TGTGCCTGGAGTGTACCCGGGACAGTCGCCTACGAGCAGTACTTC. This translates into CAWSVPGTVAYEQYF. The entire variable domain, with the rest obtained from reference TRBV30 and TRBJ2-7, is as follows: SQTIHQWPATLVQPVGSPLSLECTVEGTSNPNLYWYRQAAGRGLQLLFYSVGIGQISSEVPQNLSASRPQDRQFILSSKKLLLSDSGFYLCAWSVPGTVAYEQYFGPGTRLTVT.